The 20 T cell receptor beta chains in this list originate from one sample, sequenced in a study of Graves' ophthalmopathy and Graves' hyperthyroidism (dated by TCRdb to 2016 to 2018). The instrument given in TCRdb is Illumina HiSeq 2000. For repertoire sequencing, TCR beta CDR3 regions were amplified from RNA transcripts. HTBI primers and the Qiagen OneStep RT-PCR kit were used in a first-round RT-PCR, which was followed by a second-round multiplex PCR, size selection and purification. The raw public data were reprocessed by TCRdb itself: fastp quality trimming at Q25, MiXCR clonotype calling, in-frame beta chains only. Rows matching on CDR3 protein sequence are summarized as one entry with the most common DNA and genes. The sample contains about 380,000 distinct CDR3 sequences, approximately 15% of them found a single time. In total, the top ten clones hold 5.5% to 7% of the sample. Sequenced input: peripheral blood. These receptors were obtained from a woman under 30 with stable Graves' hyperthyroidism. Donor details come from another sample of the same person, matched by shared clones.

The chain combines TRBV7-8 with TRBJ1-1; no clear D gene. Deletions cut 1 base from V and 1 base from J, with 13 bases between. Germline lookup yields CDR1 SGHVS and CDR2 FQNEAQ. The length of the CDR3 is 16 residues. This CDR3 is CASSLDRAAENTEAFF. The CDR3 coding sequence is TGTGCCAGCAGCTTAGATAGGGCGGCGGAGAACACTGAAGCTTTCTTT.

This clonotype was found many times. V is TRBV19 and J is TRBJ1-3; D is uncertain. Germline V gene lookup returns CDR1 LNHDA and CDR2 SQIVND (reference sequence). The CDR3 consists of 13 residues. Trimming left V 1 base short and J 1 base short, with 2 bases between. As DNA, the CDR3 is TGTGCCAGTAGTATAGCATCTGGAAACACCATATATTTT. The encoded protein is CASSIASGNTIYF.

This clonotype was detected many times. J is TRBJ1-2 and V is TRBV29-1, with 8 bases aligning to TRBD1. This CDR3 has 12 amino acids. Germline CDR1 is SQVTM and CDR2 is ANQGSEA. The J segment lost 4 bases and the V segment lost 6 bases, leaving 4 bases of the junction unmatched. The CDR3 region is CSVGTGGYGYTF. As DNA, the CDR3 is TGCAGCGTCGGGACAGGAGGCTATGGCTACACCTTC.

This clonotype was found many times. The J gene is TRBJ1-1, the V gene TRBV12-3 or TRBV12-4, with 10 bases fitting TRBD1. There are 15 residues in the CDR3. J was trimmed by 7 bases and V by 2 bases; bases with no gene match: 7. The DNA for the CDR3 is TGTGCCAGCAGTTTACATGACAGGGGGCTGAGTGAAGCTTTCTTT. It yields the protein CASSLHDRGLSEAFF.

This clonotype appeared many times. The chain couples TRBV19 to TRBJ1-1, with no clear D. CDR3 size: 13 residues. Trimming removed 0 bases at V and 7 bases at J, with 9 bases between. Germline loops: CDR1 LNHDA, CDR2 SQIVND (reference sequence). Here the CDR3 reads CASSIDTWGEAFF. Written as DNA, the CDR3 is TGTGCCAGTAGTATAGATACGTGGGGTGAAGCTTTCTTT.

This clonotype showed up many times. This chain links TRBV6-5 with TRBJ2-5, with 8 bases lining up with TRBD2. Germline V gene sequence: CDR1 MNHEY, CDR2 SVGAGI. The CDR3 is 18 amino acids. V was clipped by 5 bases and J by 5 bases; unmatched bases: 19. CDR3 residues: CASSLLGGSGVAGETQYF. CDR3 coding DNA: TGTGCCAGCAGTCTACTCGGGGGTAGCGGGGTTGCGGGGGAGACCCAGTACTTC.

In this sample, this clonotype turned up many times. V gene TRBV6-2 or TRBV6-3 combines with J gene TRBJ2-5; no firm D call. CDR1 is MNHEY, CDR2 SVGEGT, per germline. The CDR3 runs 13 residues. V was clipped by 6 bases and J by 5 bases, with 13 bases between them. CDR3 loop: CASRPDGDETQYF. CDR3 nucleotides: TGTGCCAGCAGACCGGATGGAGACGAGACCCAGTACTTC.

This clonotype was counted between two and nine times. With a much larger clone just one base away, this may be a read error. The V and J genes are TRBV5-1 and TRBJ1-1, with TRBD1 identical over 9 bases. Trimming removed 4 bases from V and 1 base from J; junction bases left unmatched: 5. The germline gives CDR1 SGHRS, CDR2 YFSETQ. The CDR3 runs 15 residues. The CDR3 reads CASSGRQGGNTEAFF. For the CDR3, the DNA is TGCGCCAGCAGCGGAAGACAGGGGGGGAACACTGAAGCTTTCTTT.

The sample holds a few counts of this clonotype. The CDR3 here is CSVEGRVYSNQPQHF. CDR3 nucleotides: TGCAGCGTTGAGGGGCGGGTTTATAGCAATCAGCCCCAGCATTTT. The chain joins TRBV29-1 to TRBJ1-5; possibly TRBD1 for D (5 bases). Looked up from germline, CDR1 is SQVTM and CDR2 is ANQGSEA. The CDR3 extends over 15 amino acids. With 3 bases removed from V and 0 bases from J, the gap between germline ends came to 12 bases. Together with reference TRBV29-1 and TRBJ1-5, the CDR3 gives the full variable domain: SAVISQKPSRDICQRGTSLTIQCQVDSQVTMMFWYRQQPGQSLTLIATANQGSEATYESGFVIDKFPISRPNLTFSTLTVSNMSPEDSSIYLCSVEGRVYSNQPQHFGDGTRLSIL.

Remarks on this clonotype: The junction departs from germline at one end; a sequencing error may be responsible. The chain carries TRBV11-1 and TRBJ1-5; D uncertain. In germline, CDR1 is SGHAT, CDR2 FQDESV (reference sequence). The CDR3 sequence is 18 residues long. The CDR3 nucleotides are TGTGCCAGCAGCTTCTGGGGTGGTAACCGATTTAGCAATCAGCCTCAGCATTTT. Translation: CASSFWGGNRFSNQPQHF.

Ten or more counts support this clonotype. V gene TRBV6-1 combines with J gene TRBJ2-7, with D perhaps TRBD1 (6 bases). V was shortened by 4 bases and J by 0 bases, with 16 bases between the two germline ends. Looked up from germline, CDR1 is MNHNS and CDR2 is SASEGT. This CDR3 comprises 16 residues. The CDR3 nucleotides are TGTGCCAGCAGTGGAGGCAGGGGCTACAGCTCCTACGAGCAGTACTTC. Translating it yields CASSGGRGYSSYEQYF.

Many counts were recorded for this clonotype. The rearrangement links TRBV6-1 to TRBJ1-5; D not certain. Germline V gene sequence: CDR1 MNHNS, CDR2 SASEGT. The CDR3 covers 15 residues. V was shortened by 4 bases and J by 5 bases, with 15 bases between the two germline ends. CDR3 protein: CASSGSSARDQPQHF. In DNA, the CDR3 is TGTGCCAGCAGTGGCAGCTCCGCTCGGGATCAGCCCCAGCATTTT.

CDR3 in DNA: TGCGCCAGCAGCCAAGAAGGGGCGTACAATCAGCCCCAGCATTTT. Its translation is CASSQEGAYNQPQHF. This chain links TRBV4-1 with TRBJ1-5; tentatively, D is TRBD1 (5 bases). The V end lost 0 bases, the J end lost 3 bases, and 9 bases lay between the germline ends. This CDR3 is built from 15 residues. Germline CDR1 is MGHRA and CDR2 is YSYEKL.

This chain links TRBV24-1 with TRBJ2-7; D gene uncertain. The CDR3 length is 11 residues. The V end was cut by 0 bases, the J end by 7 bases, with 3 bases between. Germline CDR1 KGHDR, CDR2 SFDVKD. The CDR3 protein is CATSDLGEQYF. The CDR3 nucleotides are TGTGCCACCAGTGATTTGGGAGAGCAGTACTTC.

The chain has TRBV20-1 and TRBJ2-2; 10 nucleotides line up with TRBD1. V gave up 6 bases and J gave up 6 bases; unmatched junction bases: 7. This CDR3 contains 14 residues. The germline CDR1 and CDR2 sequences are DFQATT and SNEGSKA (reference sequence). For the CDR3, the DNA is TGCAGTGCCACCGGGACAGGGGTTCCCGGGGAGCTGTTTTTT. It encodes CSATGTGVPGELFF.

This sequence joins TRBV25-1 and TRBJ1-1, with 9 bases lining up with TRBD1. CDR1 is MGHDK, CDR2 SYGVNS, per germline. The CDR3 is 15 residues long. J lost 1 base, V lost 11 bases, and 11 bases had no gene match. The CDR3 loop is CAWSRGQGPNTEAFF. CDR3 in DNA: TGTGCCTGGAGTCGAGGACAGGGGCCGAACACTGAAGCTTTCTTT.

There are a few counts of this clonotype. CDR3 sequence reads: CASSQEPPLGEQYF. The DNA for the CDR3 is TGTGCCAGCAGCCAAGAACCCCCCCTCGGCGAGCAGTACTTC. The chain recombines TRBV3-1 with TRBJ2-7; D unclear. Germline-derived CDR1 and CDR2 are LGHDT and YNNKEL (reference sequence). Trimming removed 0 bases from V and 6 bases from J, with 12 bases in between. The CDR3 totals 14 residues.

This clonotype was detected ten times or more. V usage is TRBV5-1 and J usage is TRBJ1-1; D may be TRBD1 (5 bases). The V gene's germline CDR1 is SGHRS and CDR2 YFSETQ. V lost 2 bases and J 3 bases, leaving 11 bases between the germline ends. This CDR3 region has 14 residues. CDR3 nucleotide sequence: TGCGCCAGCAGCTTAAATGCGGGGCACACTGAAGCTTTCTTT. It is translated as CASSLNAGHTEAFF.

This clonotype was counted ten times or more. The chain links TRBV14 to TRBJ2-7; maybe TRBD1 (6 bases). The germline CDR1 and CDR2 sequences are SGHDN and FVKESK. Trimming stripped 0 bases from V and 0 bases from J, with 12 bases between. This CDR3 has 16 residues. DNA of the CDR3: TGTGCCAGCAGCCAAGACCCGGGACATAGCTCCTACGAGCAGTACTTC. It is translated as CASSQDPGHSSYEQYF.

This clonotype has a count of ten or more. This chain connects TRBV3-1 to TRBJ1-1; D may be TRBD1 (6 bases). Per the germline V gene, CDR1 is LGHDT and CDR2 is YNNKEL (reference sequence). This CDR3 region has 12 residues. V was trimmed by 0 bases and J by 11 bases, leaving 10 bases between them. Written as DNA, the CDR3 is TGTGCCAGCAGCCAAGACGAAGGGGGGGCTTTCTTT. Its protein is CASSQDEGGAFF. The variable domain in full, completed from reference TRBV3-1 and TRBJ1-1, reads DTAVSQTPKYLVTQMGNDKSIKCEQNLGHDTMYWYKQDSKKFLKIMFSYNNKELIINETVPNRFSPKSPDKAHLNLHINSLELGDSAVYFCASSQDEGGAFFGQGTRLTVV.